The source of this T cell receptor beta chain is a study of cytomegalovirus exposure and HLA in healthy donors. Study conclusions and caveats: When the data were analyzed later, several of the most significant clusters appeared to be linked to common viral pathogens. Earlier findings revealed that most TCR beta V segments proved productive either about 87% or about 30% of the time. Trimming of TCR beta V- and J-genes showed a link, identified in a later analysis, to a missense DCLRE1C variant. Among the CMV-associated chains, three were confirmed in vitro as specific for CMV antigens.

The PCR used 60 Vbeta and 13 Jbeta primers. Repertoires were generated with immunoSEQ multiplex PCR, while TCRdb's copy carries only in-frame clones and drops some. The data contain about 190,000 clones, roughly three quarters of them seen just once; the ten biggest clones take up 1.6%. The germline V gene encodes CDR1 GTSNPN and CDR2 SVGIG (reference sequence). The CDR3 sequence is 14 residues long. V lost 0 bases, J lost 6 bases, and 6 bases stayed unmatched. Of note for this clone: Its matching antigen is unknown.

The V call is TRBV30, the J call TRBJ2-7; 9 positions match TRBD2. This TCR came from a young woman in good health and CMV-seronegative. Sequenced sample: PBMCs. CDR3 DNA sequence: TGTGCCTGGAGTGTAGCGGGAGGCCCCTGCGAGCAGTACTTC. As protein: CAWSVAGGPCEQYF.